The rows below give T cell receptor beta chains drawn from one sample of a study of CD8 T cells in Susac syndrome. TCRdb re-analysed the immunoSEQ multiplex PCR reads in MiXCR, keeping a single row per CDR3 protein. Among under 200,000 distinct CDR3 sequences listed, roughly 94% were seen once. Material for sequencing was CD4+ T cells from PBMCs. These receptors came from a human donor in good health. CDR3s include the opening cysteine and the closing phenylalanine or tryptophan. The D gene is left open where the match is weak. Clone size is stated in some rows and not others, as once, few, many or a class when expanded.

v_gene	j_gene	abundance	d_gene	CDR3aa	CDR3nt
TRBV3-1	TRBJ2-1	once	-	CASSRVSSYNEQFF	TGTGCCAGCAGCCGCGTGAGCTCCTACAATGAGCAGTTCTTC
TRBV29-1	TRBJ1-5	-	-	CSVGKGDSGSNQPQHF	TGCAGCGTTGGAAAGGGGGATAGCGGGAGCAATCAGCCCCAGCATTTT
TRBV3-1	TRBJ1-1	-	TRBD1	CASSAGTGEAFF	TGTGCCAGCAGCGCCGGGACAGGGGAAGCTTTCTTT
TRBV20-1	TRBJ1-5	-	-	CSASDNFGSVSNQPQHF	TGCAGTGCTAGCGACAATTTTGGTTCGGTGAGCAATCAGCCCCAGCATTTT
TRBV9	TRBJ2-1	-	TRBD2	CASSARTSHNEQFF	TGTGCCAGCAGCGCTCGGACTAGCCATAATGAGCAGTTCTTC
TRBV29-1	TRBJ1-5	-	-	CSVVPALGQPQHF	TGCAGCGTTGTTCCGGCCCTTGGTCAGCCCCAGCATTTT
TRBV29-1	TRBJ1-2	-	-	CSVVTESYGYTF	TGCAGCGTTGTGACAGAATCCTATGGCTACACCTTC
TRBV27	TRBJ2-3	-	TRBD1	CASSSFDRGDTQYF	TGTGCCAGCAGTTCCTTTGACAGGGGAGATACGCAGTATTTT
TRBV5-1	TRBJ1-2	-	TRBD1	CASSHGQGEYGYTF	TGCGCCAGCAGCCACGGACAGGGGGAATATGGCTACACCTTC
TRBV7-2	TRBJ1-1	-	-	CASSLSTVQNTEAFF	TGTGCCAGCAGCTTAAGTACCGTTCAGAACACTGAAGCTTTCTTT
TRBV29-1	TRBJ2-3	-	-	CSVEASTFRHTQYF	TGCAGCGTTGAGGCTAGTACTTTCCGCCATACGCAGTATTTT
TRBV25-1	TRBJ2-6	-	TRBD1	CASRDRVAGANVLTF	TGTGCCAGCAGGGACAGGGTAGCTGGGGCCAACGTCCTGACTTTC
TRBV7-2	TRBJ2-5	-	TRBD1	CASSLGDRGQKTQYF	TGTGCCAGCAGCTTAGGGGACAGGGGGCAAAAGACCCAGTACTTC
TRBV15	TRBJ1-4	-	-	CATSRDRGEKLFF	TGTGCCACCAGCAGAGACAGGGGTGAAAAACTGTTTTTT
TRBV29-1	TRBJ1-1	-	TRBD1	CSVRQGESTEAFF	TGCAGCGTGAGACAGGGGGAAAGTACTGAAGCTTTCTTT
TRBV6-5	TRBJ2-7	-	TRBD2	CASSYLVRGVFYEQYF	TGTGCCAGCAGTTACCTCGTCCGGGGGGTATTCTACGAGCAGTACTTC
TRBV27	TRBJ2-5	-	-	CASSWGGETQYF	TGTGCCAGCAGTTGGGGCGGGGAGACCCAGTACTTC
TRBV20-1	TRBJ1-6	-	-	CSAHPGHPSISSPLHF	TGCAGTGCGCACCCGGGACACCCGTCGATTAGTTCACCCCTCCACTTT
TRBV29-1	TRBJ1-4	-	-	CSAGEGRGEKLFF	TGCAGCGCTGGGGAAGGTAGGGGGGAAAAACTGTTTTTT
TRBV5-1	TRBJ1-6	-	-	CASSYPEDRHNSPLHF	TGCGCCAGCAGCTACCCCGAGGACAGACATAATTCACCCCTCCACTTT
TRBV29-1	TRBJ2-1	once	TRBD2	CSVEVLARYNEQFF	TGCAGCGTTGAAGTACTAGCGCGATACAATGAGCAGTTCTTC
TRBV4-2	TRBJ2-1	-	TRBD2	CASSQDLVAGVAYNEQFF	TGTGCCAGCAGCCAAGATCTGGTCGCGGGAGTCGCCTACAATGAGCAGTTCTTC
TRBV30	TRBJ1-5	-	TRBD1	CAWISWTGSNQPQHF	TGTGCCTGGATTTCATGGACAGGGAGCAATCAGCCCCAGCATTTT
TRBV12-3/TRBV12-4	TRBJ1-1	-	-	CASSPDGVASSEAFF	TGTGCCAGCAGTCCTGATGGGGTGGCAAGCTCTGAAGCTTTCTTT
TRBV20-1	TRBJ1-1	once	-	CSALIHKTEAFF	TGCAGTGCCCTAATTCATAAGACTGAAGCTTTCTTT
TRBV29-1	TRBJ2-5	-	TRBD2	CSLSASGGETQYF	TGCAGCTTAAGTGCTAGCGGGGGGGAGACCCAGTACTTC
TRBV20-1	TRBJ1-6	-	TRBD1	CSAGDGRQGGQPLHF	TGCAGTGCCGGCGATGGCCGACAGGGAGGTCAACCCCTCCACTTT
TRBV9	TRBJ2-6	-	TRBD2	CASSVEAPRKGLVSGANVLTF	TGTGCCAGCAGCGTAGAGGCCCCAAGGAAGGGACTAGTATCTGGGGCCAACGTCCTGACTTTC
TRBV5-1	TRBJ2-1	-	TRBD1	CASSYYRGADGDEQFF	TGCGCCAGCAGCTACTACAGGGGAGCGGATGGCGATGAGCAGTTCTTC
TRBV20-1	TRBJ2-3	-	-	CSAGLTDTQYF	TGCAGTGCAGGCCTCACAGATACGCAGTATTTT
TRBV7-2	TRBJ1-3	-	TRBD1	CASSSGQSSGNTIYF	TGTGCCAGCAGCTCGGGACAGAGCTCTGGAAACACCATATATTTT
TRBV3-1	TRBJ2-1	-	-	CASSQTGLPNEQFF	TGTGCCAGCAGCCAGACGGGACTCCCCAATGAGCAGTTCTTC
TRBV3-1	TRBJ1-1	-	-	CASSPQPGNTEAFF	TGTGCCAGCAGCCCTCAGCCAGGGAACACTGAAGCTTTCTTT
TRBV3-1	TRBJ2-5	-	TRBD1	CASSHAGTGGGETQYF	TGTGCCAGCAGCCACGCCGGGACAGGGGGCGGGGAGACCCAGTACTTC
TRBV29-1	TRBJ2-3	-	TRBD1	CSTLGQGTDTQYF	TGCAGTACACTAGGACAGGGAACAGATACGCAGTATTTT
TRBV3-1	TRBJ1-5	-	-	CASSPTSGASNQPQHF	TGTGCCAGCAGCCCCACCTCGGGTGCAAGCAATCAGCCCCAGCATTTT
TRBV27	TRBJ1-1	-	TRBD1	CASSRPGQYTEAFF	TGTGCCAGCAGTCGACCGGGACAGTACACTGAAGCTTTCTTT
TRBV15	TRBJ2-4	-	TRBD1	CATSRDGQGENIQYF	TGTGCCACCAGCAGAGATGGACAGGGTGAAAACATTCAGTACTTC
TRBV20-1	TRBJ1-2	-	-	CSARSPLNGGYTF	TGCAGTGCTAGAAGCCCCTTAAACGGCGGCTACACCTTC
TRBV9	TRBJ2-5	-	-	CASGTLLETQYF	TGTGCCAGCGGGACATTACTAGAGACCCAGTACTTC
TRBV7-2	TRBJ2-1	-	-	CASSSLGVSDNEQFF	TGTGCCAGCAGCTCACTAGGAGTTTCAGACAATGAGCAGTTCTTC
TRBV3-1	TRBJ1-2	-	-	CASSQNLLAGDYGYTF	TGTGCCAGCAGCCAAAATCTGTTGGCAGGGGACTATGGCTACACCTTC
TRBV4-1	TRBJ1-1	-	TRBD1	CASSRSGQGHTEAFF	TGCGCCAGCAGCAGATCGGGACAGGGGCACACTGAAGCTTTCTTT
TRBV9	TRBJ2-3	-	-	CASSVTVGGTDTQYF	TGTGCCAGCAGCGTTACTGTAGGGGGCACAGATACGCAGTATTTT
TRBV7-9	TRBJ2-7	once	TRBD1	CASSHGDSTYEQYF	TGTGCCAGCAGCCACGGGGACAGCACCTACGAGCAGTACTTC
TRBV12-3/TRBV12-4	TRBJ1-1	few	-	CASSLQRNTEAFF	TGTGCCAGCAGTTTACAGAGAAACACTGAAGCTTTCTTT
TRBV20-1	TRBJ2-3	-	TRBD2	CSAAGLAGDLTDTQYF	TGCAGTGCAGCAGGACTAGCGGGGGACCTCACAGATACGCAGTATTTT
TRBV20-1	TRBJ1-2	-	-	CSARPGEGGYTF	TGCAGTGCCAGACCAGGGGAGGGTGGCTACACCTTC